Below, 17 T cell receptor beta chains from the same sample are listed, as sequenced in a study of shared clonotypes between healthy human individuals. Produced via immunoSEQ multiplex PCR; TCRdb's table is partial and in-frame only. The sample consists of 2,500,000 or so clones, under 95% of them appearing once. The sample was naive CD4+ T cells from PBMCs. Subset described: CD45RA+ positively selected. Receptor source: a man between 18 and 29 years old in good health. Some clones in this sample may be carry-over from other donors' samples.

The chain joins TRBV7-2 to TRBJ2-1, with TRBD2 matching 13 bases. Looked up from germline, CDR1 is SGHTA and CDR2 is FQGNSA. CDR3 length: 16 amino acids. The junction had 9 bases not matched to a gene; V was cut back by 5 bases and J by 8 bases. The CDR3 DNA reads as TGTGCCAGCAGCCTAATACTAGCGGGAGGGTCTTATGAGCAGTTCTTC. This codes for CASSLILAGGSYEQFF. Full variable domain (missing parts from reference TRBV7-2 and TRBJ2-1): GAGVSQSPSNKVTEKGKDVELRCDPISGHTALYWYRQSLGQGLEFLIYFQGNSAPDKSGLPSDRFSAERTGGSVSTLTIQRTQQEDSAVYLCASSLILAGGSYEQFFGPGTRLTVL.

The CDR3 loop is CASTQAWGGNQPQHF. CDR3 coding DNA: TGTGCCAGCACCCAAGCTTGGGGTGGAAATCAGCCCCAGCATTTT. The chain has TRBV6-6 and TRBJ1-5, with no clear D. The CDR3 totals 15 residues. Germline-derived CDR1 and CDR2 are MNHNY and SVGAGI (reference sequence). Trimming cost V 7 bases and J 4 bases, with 17 bases left between them.

The chain uses TRBV28 and TRBJ2-7, with TRBD2 matching 9 bases. Trimming took 6 bases from V and 0 from J; bases not matched to a gene: 6. This CDR3 contains 15 residues. Germline CDR1 is MDHEN and CDR2 is SYDVKM. The CDR3 spells CASSSSGALSYEQYF. In DNA form, the CDR3 reads TGTGCCAGCAGCTCTAGCGGGGCGCTCTCCTACGAGCAGTACTTC. Based on the CDR3 plus reference TRBV28 and TRBJ2-7, the full variable domain is DVKVTQSSRYLVKRTGEKVFLECVQDMDHENMFWYRQDPGLGLRLIYFSYDVKMKEKGDIPEGYSVSREKKERFSLILESASTNQTSMYLCASSSSGALSYEQYFGPGTRLTVT.

Concerning this clone: This sample includes further DNA sequences coding for the same CDR3. This chain links TRBV6-5 with TRBJ2-3; D call uncertain. Germline V gene data show CDR1 as MNHEY and CDR2 as SVGAGI. V was shortened by 4 bases and J by 3 bases, with 5 bases between the two germline ends. The CDR3 covers 12 residues. In DNA form, the CDR3 reads TGTGCCAGCAGTTCCACAACAGATACGCAGTATTTT. Amino acids: CASSSTTDTQYF.

Comment on this clone: Other nucleotide sequences from this sample produce the same CDR3. The chain recombines TRBV5-1 with TRBJ1-1; D gene ambiguous. Germline V gene data show CDR1 as SGHRS and CDR2 as YFSETQ. This CDR3 contains 14 residues. Trimming took off 0 bases at V and 3 bases at J, with 9 bases between the two ends. The CDR3 sequence is CASSLEAGYTEAFF. The CDR3 nucleotides read TGCGCCAGCAGCTTGGAGGCGGGATACACTGAAGCTTTCTTT.

The V call is TRBV5-4, the J call TRBJ1-3; D ambiguous. This CDR3 has 14 amino acids. V was clipped by 4 bases and J by 0 bases, with 8 bases between them. Germline V gene lookup returns CDR1 SGHNT and CDR2 YYREEE (reference sequence). CDR3: CASSHQDSGNTIYF. In nucleotides, the CDR3 is TGTGCCAGCAGCCATCAGGACTCTGGAAACACCATATATTTT. Variable domain in full (rest from reference TRBV5-4 and TRBJ1-3): ETGVTQSPTHLIKTRGQQVTLRCSSQSGHNTVSWYQQALGQGPQFIFQYYREEENGRGNFPPRFSGLQFPNYSSELNVNALELDDSALYLCASSHQDSGNTIYFGEGSWLTVV.

This chain connects TRBV5-4 to TRBJ2-1; D is uncertain. V lost 0 bases and J lost 9, with 16 bases in between. CDR3 length: 15 amino acids. Germline V lookup: CDR1 SGHNT, CDR2 YYREEE (reference sequence). CDR3 sequence (DNA): TGTGCCAGCAGCTTGGTGGCGGTTGGTGTGTCTGAGCAGTTCTTC. It codes for CASSLVAVGVSEQFF.

This rearrangement joins TRBV27 to TRBJ2-7, with TRBD2 identical over 11 bases. V lost 3 bases and J lost 2; bases outside the gene matches: 3. The CDR3 runs 15 residues. Germline CDR1 is MNHEY and CDR2 is SMNVEV (reference sequence). The CDR3 DNA sequence: TGTGCCAGCAGTTTTCTAGCGGGGGGAGCCTACGAGCAGTACTTC. Translating gives CASSFLAGGAYEQYF.

The rearrangement joins TRBV2 to TRBJ2-7; the D is unclear. Trimming stripped 3 bases from V and 0 bases from J, with 9 bases between. Germline assignment: CDR1 SNHLY and CDR2 FYNNEI. The CDR3 has 14 amino acids. The CDR3 region has the DNA TGTGCCAGCAGTGATCTGGAATACTCCTACGAGCAGTACTTC. Residues: CASSDLEYSYEQYF.

The J gene is TRBJ2-1, the V gene TRBV5-1; no clear D gene. The CDR3 totals 13 residues. V lost 4 bases and J lost 7, with 12 bases in between. Germline CDR1 is SGHRS and CDR2 is YFSETQ. The CDR3 DNA reads as TGCGCCAGCAGCATTGCGACTCGTAATGAGCAGTTCTTC. It is translated as CASSIATRNEQFF.

The V gene is TRBV7-2, the J gene TRBJ2-7; TRBD2 matches at 9 bases. V lost 2 bases, J lost 7 bases, and 3 bases stayed unmatched. Germline V gene lookup returns CDR1 SGHTA and CDR2 FQGNSA. There are 13 residues in the CDR3. CDR3 residues: CASSLFLAGEQYF. The CDR3 coding sequence is TGTGCCAGCAGCTTATTCCTAGCGGGGGAGCAGTACTTC.

The rearrangement uses TRBV2 and TRBJ2-3; 7 bases line up with TRBD1. CDR3 size: 15 residues. V was clipped by 5 bases and J by 2 bases; unmatched bases: 7. Germline V gene sequence: CDR1 SNHLY, CDR2 FYNNEI. The CDR3 nucleotides read TGTGCCAGCAGTCCGGACAGGCCTTACACAGATACGCAGTATTTT. Amino acids: CASSPDRPYTDTQYF.

The chain employs TRBV5-1 and TRBJ2-1; D gene ambiguous. Looked up from germline, CDR1 is SGHRS and CDR2 is YFSETQ. Trimming cost V 1 base and J 3 bases, with 11 bases left between them. The CDR3 totals 15 residues. DNA of the CDR3: TGCGCCAGCAGCTTGCTCGCAGTCAACTACAATGAGCAGTTCTTC. This codes for CASSLLAVNYNEQFF.

This rearrangement joins TRBV4-2 to TRBJ2-7; D gene ambiguous. The CDR3 covers 11 residues. Germline V gives CDR1 LGHNA, CDR2 YNFKEQ. The V end lost 4 bases, the J end lost 6 bases, and 7 bases lay between the germline ends. CDR3 in amino acids: CASSRGFEQYF. The DNA for the CDR3 is TGTGCCAGCAGCCGTGGGTTCGAGCAGTACTTC.

Notes on this clone: This CDR3 is also generated by other DNA sequences in the sample. The rearrangement joins TRBV18 to TRBJ2-7; 11 bases are a match to TRBD2. The CDR3 spans 15 residues. With V trimmed by 2 bases and J by 3 bases, 3 bases remained unmatched. CDR1 and CDR2 from the germline V gene are KGHSH and LQKENI. CDR3 nucleotide sequence: TGTGCCAGCTCACCAGGCGGGACTAGCGGCTACGAGCAGTACTTC. Amino acid sequence: CASSPGGTSGYEQYF.

This clone has a single count. The chain uses TRBV7-2 and TRBJ2-4; TRBD2 matches 9 bases. Germline CDR1 is SGHTA and CDR2 is FQGNSA. V trimming: 2 bases; J trimming: 2 bases; junction bases outside the gene matches: 4. The CDR3 covers 16 residues. The CDR3 protein is CASSLSLAGTKNIQYF. The DNA of the CDR3 is TGTGCCAGCAGCTTATCCCTAGCGGGAACCAAAAACATTCAGTACTTC.

This clone was counted a single time. The chain recombines TRBV11-3 with TRBJ2-2; no firm D call. Looked up from germline, CDR1 is SGHNT and CDR2 is YENEEA. Trimming shortened V by 0 bases and J by 7 bases, and 18 bases separated the two germline ends. The CDR3 is 17 residues long. The CDR3 protein is CASSLDAKFQGGGELFF. The CDR3 DNA sequence: TGTGCCAGCAGCTTAGATGCGAAATTCCAAGGCGGCGGGGAGCTGTTTTTT.